This TCR beta chain was recorded in a study of T cells in tuberculosis. The count of this clone is one. Its target is not known. Libraries were prepared by immunoSEQ multiplex PCR; TCRdb keeps only in-frame clonotypes and omits some of them. In the table there are 30,000 to 40,000 clones, approximately 90% of which are singletons. Study results and caveats: Cases with active tuberculosis were adults, while controls were adolescents.

Germline-derived CDR1 and CDR2 are SGHKS and YYEKEE (reference sequence). The CDR3 has 13 amino acids. V dropped 5 bases and J dropped 4 bases, with 13 bases sitting between them. The TCR sequence derives from a donor aged 10 to 29 with latent tuberculosis or without tuberculosis infection. Specimen: PBMCs. The chain uses TRBV5-5 and TRBJ2-7, with a possible D match to TRBD2 (6 bases). The CDR3 protein is CASSPSGVYEQYF. CDR3 in DNA: TGTGCCAGCAGTCCCTCGGGGGTTTACGAGCAGTACTTC.